Each of the 25 T cell receptor beta chains below was sequenced from the same sample in a study of CD8 T cells in Susac syndrome. Reverse transcription of about 0.5 to 1 ug RNA used random hexamers. TCRdb used MiXCR to reprocess the immunoSEQ multiplex PCR reads, holding one entry per CDR3 protein. The repertoire has hundreds of thousands of distinct CDR3 sequences, 75% to 90% of them found once; the top ten carry about 0.12%. The sample consisted of CD8+ T cells from PBMCs. The receptors come from a human donor with multiple sclerosis.

This clonotype was recorded only once. This chain joins TRBV20-1 and TRBJ2-7, with TRBD1 identical over 7 bases. The V gene's germline CDR1 is DFQATT and CDR2 SNEGSKA (reference sequence). The CDR3 spans 15 residues. V dropped 3 bases and J dropped 3; count of bases not matched to a gene: 11. CDR3 nucleotide sequence: TGCAGTGCTAGGCCAGTGGACAGGAATTTCTACGAGCAGTACTTC. Its protein is CSARPVDRNFYEQYF.

J is TRBJ2-7 and V is TRBV30; 7 bases fit TRBD1. The CDR3 spans 14 residues. Per germline, CDR1 GTSNPN and CDR2 SVGIG (reference sequence). V gave up 4 bases and J gave up 4 bases; unmatched junction bases: 10. This CDR3 is CAWTTGKKGYEQYF. The DNA for the CDR3 is TGTGCCTGGACGACAGGGAAGAAGGGTTACGAGCAGTACTTC.

The rearrangement uses TRBV10-3 and TRBJ2-1; perhaps TRBD2 as D (5 bases). Germline assignment: CDR1 ENHRY and CDR2 SYGVKD. Trimming pared 2 bases from V and 4 bases from J, leaving 9 bases between. The CDR3 contains 14 residues. The CDR3, as DNA: TGTGCCATCAGTGAGGTTCGGGAATACAATGAGCAGTTCTTC. It is translated as CAISEVREYNEQFF.

The DNA of the CDR3 is TGTGCCATCTCGGACAGGGGAGATAGGACTGAAGCTTTCTTT. Its protein product is CAISDRGDRTEAFF. The chain employs TRBV10-3 and TRBJ1-1, with 9 bases aligning to TRBD1. V lost 8 bases and J lost 5; bases outside the gene matches: 9. The CDR3 is 14 amino acids. In germline, CDR1 is ENHRY, CDR2 SYGVKD.

The genes are TRBV25-1 and TRBJ2-1, with TRBD2 matching over 7 bases. The germline CDR1 and CDR2 sequences are MGHDK and SYGVNS. V was pared by 3 bases and J by 10 bases, with 6 bases of the junction left unmatched. The CDR3 has 13 residues. Here the CDR3 reads CASSDLGLEEQFF. The CDR3 DNA reads as TGTGCCAGCAGTGACCTCGGACTAGAGGAGCAGTTCTTC. Filled out from reference TRBV25-1 and TRBJ2-1, the complete variable domain reads EADIYQTPRYLVIGTGKKITLECSQTMGHDKMYWYQQDPGMELHLIHYSYGVNSTEKGDLSSESTVSRIRTEHFPLTLESARPSHTSQYLCASSDLGLEEQFFGPGTRLTVL.

The rearrangement joins TRBV6-1 to TRBJ1-1, with D unclear. Germline V CDR1 and CDR2: MNHNS, SASEGT. V was clipped by 5 bases and J by 8 bases, with 3 bases between them. CDR3 length: 9 amino acids. The CDR3 nucleotides are TGTGCCAGCAGTTACGAAGCTTTCTTT. Protein product: CASSYEAFF.

The chain combines TRBV12-3 or TRBV12-4 with TRBJ1-1; weak D call: TRBD1 (6 bases). V was shortened by 3 bases and J by 3 bases, with 11 bases between the two germline ends. This CDR3 has 14 amino acids. The DNA of the CDR3 is TGTGCCAGCAGTTTCGCAGGGGAGTACACTGAAGCTTTCTTT. This translates into CASSFAGEYTEAFF.

This rearrangement joins TRBV5-6 to TRBJ2-1; D not resolved. Germline CDR1 reads SGHDT; CDR2 reads YYEEEE. This CDR3 has 13 residues. Deletions cut 4 bases from V and 4 bases from J, with 9 bases between. CDR3 coding DNA: TGTGCCAGCAGCCCTCATTTATACAATGAGCAGTTCTTC. Translation gives CASSPHLYNEQFF.

The chain combines TRBV12-3 or TRBV12-4 with TRBJ2-3; D is ambiguous. Between the trimmed V and J ends, which lost 6 bases and 2 bases, there was a span of 12 bases. The CDR3 has 14 residues. In DNA, the CDR3 is TGTGCCAGCAGCTCAAGGGATCACACAGATACGCAGTATTTT. Protein sequence: CASSSRDHTDTQYF.

The genes are TRBV29-1 and TRBJ2-7; D might be TRBD2 (5 bases). The length of the CDR3 is 13 residues. V was cut by 4 bases and J by 2 bases, with 12 bases left in between. Germline assignment: CDR1 SQVTM and CDR2 ANQGSEA. The CDR3 sequence is CSVVPQEAYEQYF. The CDR3 coding sequence is TGCAGCGTTGTACCGCAGGAGGCCTACGAGCAGTACTTC.

This clonotype was detected only a few times. The chain carries TRBV12-3 or TRBV12-4 and TRBJ2-7; D perhaps matches TRBD1 (6 bases). This CDR3 spans 17 amino acids. V was shortened by 4 bases and J by 2 bases, with 21 bases between the two germline ends. The CDR3 bases are TGTGCCAGCAGTTCCGGGACACTTCTCTTGGAAGCCTACGAGCAGTACTTC. This encodes CASSSGTLLLEAYEQYF.

This chain joins TRBV14 and TRBJ1-1; no definite D call. Germline assignment: CDR1 SGHDN and CDR2 FVKESK. The CDR3 is 14 residues long. The V and J ends lost 4 bases and 4 bases respectively, with 13 bases between them. The CDR3 DNA follows: TGTGCCAGCAGCCCCCCACCGCCGGGCACTGAAGCTTTCTTT. This gives the protein CASSPPPPGTEAFF.

V gene TRBV4-1 combines with J gene TRBJ1-1; possibly TRBD1 for D (5 bases). Germline CDR1 and CDR2: MGHRA and YSYEKL. This CDR3 has 15 residues. The V and J ends lost 7 bases and 1 base respectively, with 16 bases between them. CDR3 nucleotides: TGCGCCAGCAACCACTTGGGCACAGGGAACACTGAAGCTTTCTTT. It yields the protein CASNHLGTGNTEAFF.

This chain links TRBV27 with TRBJ1-1; TRBD1 aligns across 9 bases. CDR1 is MNHEY and CDR2 is SMNVEV in the germline V gene (reference sequence). CDR3 size: 18 residues. The V and J ends lost 2 bases and 1 base, in that order; junction bases with no gene match: 11. DNA for the CDR3: TGTGCCAGCAGTTTAACCGGACAGGGGAGGGTGTGGAACACTGAAGCTTTCTTT. It specifies CASSLTGQGRVWNTEAFF.

V usage is TRBV18 and J usage is TRBJ2-3, with TRBD2 matching over 10 bases. V shed 0 bases and J 2 bases; nucleotides not matched to a gene: 8. CDR3 length: 18 amino acids. Germline CDR1 reads KGHSH; CDR2 reads LQKENI. The CDR3 spells CASSPPPRTSGATDTQYF. CDR3 DNA: TGTGCCAGCTCACCACCCCCGAGGACTAGCGGAGCCACAGATACGCAGTATTTT. Full variable domain (remainder filled in from reference TRBV18 and TRBJ2-3): NAGVMQNPRHLVRRRGQEARLRCSPMKGHSHVYWYRQLPEEGLKFMVYLQKENIIDESGMPKERFSAEFPKEGPSILRIQQVVRGDSAAYFCASSPPPRTSGATDTQYFGPGTRLTVL.

This rearrangement joins TRBV27 to TRBJ2-3, with TRBD2 as a possible D gene (7 bases). CDR3 length equals 13 residues. Trimming shortened V by 8 bases and J by 4 bases, and 13 bases separated the two germline ends. The germline CDR1 and CDR2 sequences are MNHEY and SMNVEV (reference sequence). The CDR3 nucleotides are TGTGCCAGCGGGGGGGCGGCGGCAGATACGCAGTATTTT. Amino acid sequence: CASGGAAADTQYF.

J is TRBJ2-1 and V is TRBV29-1, with D perhaps given as TRBD1 or TRBD2 (5 bases each). The CDR3 totals 16 residues. V was trimmed by 3 bases and J by 0 bases, leaving 15 bases between them. Per germline, CDR1 SQVTM and CDR2 ANQGSEA. This CDR3 reads CSVEPGTDSSYNEQFF. CDR3 DNA: TGCAGCGTTGAGCCAGGGACCGACAGCTCCTACAATGAGCAGTTCTTC.

This chain joins TRBV29-1 and TRBJ2-2, with TRBD1 identical over 7 bases. Germline assignment: CDR1 SQVTM and CDR2 ANQGSEA. CDR3 size: 18 residues. V shed 5 bases and J 3 bases; nucleotides not matched to a gene: 18. Here the CDR3 reads CSVLFSLGGQDDTGELFF. CDR3 DNA: TGCAGCGTTCTTTTTTCCCTGGGCGGACAGGACGACACCGGGGAGCTGTTTTTT.

V is TRBV6-2 or TRBV6-3 and J is TRBJ2-2; D is ambiguous. Trimming removed 8 bases from V and 6 bases from J, with 10 bases in between. The CDR3 totals 12 residues. The germline gives CDR1 MNHEY, CDR2 SVGEGT. CDR3 sequence: CASEIGAGELFF. The DNA of the CDR3 is TGTGCCAGCGAGATTGGAGCCGGGGAGCTGTTTTTT.

This chain links TRBV20-1 with TRBJ2-5; D is uncertain. This CDR3 is built from 14 residues. Trimming stripped 0 bases from V and 4 bases from J, with 12 bases between. Per the germline V gene, CDR1 is DFQATT and CDR2 is SNEGSKA (reference sequence). The CDR3 sequence: CSARDYRKSETQYF. The CDR3 DNA follows: TGCAGTGCTAGAGATTACAGAAAATCAGAGACCCAGTACTTC.

CDR3 nucleotide sequence: TGCAGTGCTAGAGATGGTGGGAGTAGGTTTGTAGAGACCCAGTACTTC. This codes for CSARDGGSRFVETQYF. The chain combines TRBV20-1 with TRBJ2-5; the D gene is possibly TRBD2 (5 bases). V was cut by 0 bases and J by 4 bases, with 18 bases left in between. There are 16 residues in the CDR3. Germline CDR1 reads DFQATT; CDR2 reads SNEGSKA (reference sequence).

This clonotype was seen just once. The J gene is TRBJ2-1, the V gene TRBV19; D is uncertain. The CDR3 sequence is 14 residues long. Trimming stripped 5 bases from V and 0 bases from J, with 8 bases between. In germline, CDR1 is LNHDA, CDR2 SQIVND (reference sequence). The CDR3 DNA sequence: TGTGCCAGTAGTGAGGTCCCCTCCTACAATGAGCAGTTCTTC. As protein: CASSEVPSYNEQFF.

The genes are TRBV5-6 and TRBJ1-1; D gene unclear. CDR3 length equals 16 residues. The V gene's germline CDR1 is SGHDT and CDR2 YYEEEE. With 0 bases removed from V and 1 base from J, the gap between germline ends came to 13 bases. CDR3 coding DNA: TGTGCCAGCAGCTTGGCCCCGCGCACACCGAACACTGAAGCTTTCTTT. It codes for CASSLAPRTPNTEAFF.

This chain uses TRBV10-3 with TRBJ2-1; possible D gene TRBD2, 5 bases. Germline V lookup: CDR1 ENHRY, CDR2 SYGVKD. The germline V and J ends were trimmed by 10 bases and 0 bases, with 16 bases remaining between them. The CDR3 has 15 residues. CDR3 sequence (DNA): TGTGCCACGACGGCGGGCGCTCTCTCCTACAATGAGCAGTTCTTC. Its translation is CATTAGALSYNEQFF.

The gene calls are TRBV5-1 and TRBJ2-1; tentatively, D is TRBD1 (6 bases). The V end lost 1 base, the J end lost 2 bases, and 16 bases lay between the germline ends. Germline V gene data show CDR1 as SGHRS and CDR2 as YFSETQ. The CDR3 extends over 17 amino acids. CDR3 loop: CASSLFSGTSPYNEQFF. CDR3 in DNA: TGCGCCAGCAGCTTGTTTTCCGGGACATCGCCCTACAATGAGCAGTTCTTC.